A selection of T cell receptor beta chains follows, all from one sample in a study of cytomegalovirus exposure and HLA in healthy donors. Produced via immunoSEQ multiplex PCR; TCRdb's table is partial and in-frame only. The sample includes 95,000 to 150,000 clones, roughly 76% of them seen just once. The sequenced sample consisted of PBMCs. These receptors were taken from a woman aged 45-59 years in good health and CMV-seronegative. CDR3s include the opening cysteine and the closing phenylalanine or tryptophan. The D gene is left open where the match is weak. Clone size, where shown, is once, few, many, or a class for clones that have expanded.

D	J	V	size	CDR3	DNA
TRBD2	TRBJ2-7	TRBV4-1	.	CASSQDPSGVWEQYF	TGCGCCAGCAGCCAGGACCCAAGCGGGGTCTGGGAGCAGTACTTC
TRBD2	TRBJ2-1	TRBV9	.	CASSPTSGVFNEQFF	TGTGCCAGCAGCCCGACTAGCGGGGTGTTCAATGAGCAGTTCTTC
.	TRBJ2-2	TRBV29-1	.	CSVGENRETGELFF	TGCAGCGTGGGGGAAAACAGGGAAACCGGGGAGCTGTTTTTT
TRBD2	TRBJ2-1	TRBV7-6	.	CASSLLTSSNEQFF	TGTGCCAGCAGCCTATTGACTAGCTCCAATGAGCAGTTCTTC
.	TRBJ2-5	TRBV9	.	CASSDGEGTLRKETQYF	TGTGCCAGCAGCGACGGGGAGGGGACATTGCGAAAAGAGACCCAGTACTTC
.	TRBJ2-7	TRBV7-8	.	CATSRSPSYEQYF	TGTGCCACTAGCCGGAGTCCCTCCTACGAGCAGTACTTC
.	TRBJ1-4	TRBV19	few	CASSNEKLFF	TGTGCCAGCTCTAATGAAAAACTGTTTTTT
.	TRBJ2-7	TRBV5-6	.	CASSLWGGSEQYF	TGTGCCAGCAGCTTGTGGGGGGGCAGTGAGCAGTACTTC
.	TRBJ2-1	TRBV9	once	CASSVEDGRGNTGRYNEQFF	TGTGCCAGCAGCGTAGAAGATGGGAGGGGGAATACAGGACGCTACAATGAGCAGTTCTTC
.	TRBJ2-7	TRBV7-9	.	CASSPIAGTYEQYF	TGTGCCAGCAGCCCGATAGCCGGGACCTACGAGCAGTACTTC
.	TRBJ2-2	TRBV19	.	CASEGQTGELFF	TGTGCCAGTGAGGGTCAAACCGGGGAGCTGTTTTTT
TRBD1	TRBJ2-3	TRBV27	.	CASSFGTGYSDTQYF	TGTGCCAGCAGTTTCGGGACAGGGTATTCAGATACGCAGTATTTT
TRBD2	TRBJ2-7	TRBV7-9	once	CASSMGLAGKYEQYF	TGTGCCAGCAGCATGGGGCTAGCGGGAAAGTACGAGCAGTACTTC
TRBD2	TRBJ2-7	TRBV7-9	few	CSSSLAGALSYEQYF	TGTTCCAGCAGCTTAGCGGGGGCCCTCTCCTACGAGCAGTACTTC
TRBD2	TRBJ2-1	TRBV7-2	.	CASSAGGLDEQFF	TGTGCCAGCAGCGCCGGGGGACTAGACGAGCAGTTCTTC
TRBD1	TRBJ2-4	TRBV5-6	.	CASRLAGTGAAKNIQYF	TGTGCCAGCAGATTGGCCGGGACAGGGGCGGCCAAAAACATTCAGTACTTC
.	TRBJ1-2	TRBV5-4	.	CASSLGGGDDGYTF	TGTGCCAGCAGCTTGGGCGGGGGGGATGATGGCTACACCTTC
.	TRBJ2-7	TRBV5-5	.	CASSRGADTTYEQYF	TGTGCCAGCAGCCGGGGGGCGGACACTACCTACGAGCAGTACTTC
TRBD2	TRBJ2-1	TRBV7-8	.	CASSLGRASGNEQFF	TGTGCCAGCAGCTTAGGGCGGGCTAGCGGTAATGAGCAGTTCTTC
.	TRBJ1-1	TRBV7-2	.	CASSGGGNTEAFF	TGTGCCAGCAGCGGGGGGGGAAACACTGAAGCTTTCTTT
.	TRBJ2-5	TRBV12-2	.	CASRGGGWETQYF	TGTGCAAGTCGCGGGGGCGGTTGGGAGACCCAGTACTTC
TRBD1	TRBJ2-3	TRBV5-6	.	CASSLFAGTGLNTQYF	TGTGCCAGCAGCTTGTTTGCCGGGACAGGGTTAAATACGCAGTATTTT
TRBD2	TRBJ2-1	TRBV18	.	CASSSSSGSSNEQFF	TGTGCCAGCTCATCCTCTAGCGGGAGCAGCAATGAGCAGTTCTTC
.	TRBJ1-2	TRBV6-1	.	CASSELADGYTF	TGTGCCAGCAGTGAACTCGCGGATGGCTACACCTTC
TRBD1	TRBJ1-1	TRBV6-6	.	CASTRTGGTEAFF	TGTGCCAGCACAAGGACAGGGGGCACTGAAGCTTTCTTT
TRBD2	TRBJ2-7	TRBV27	.	CASSLSASGIYEQYF	TGTGCCAGCAGTTTATCTGCTAGCGGGATTTACGAGCAGTACTTC
TRBD2	TRBJ2-1	TRBV7-2	once	CASSAAGGEGNEQFF	TGTGCCAGCAGCGCCGCGGGAGGGGAGGGCAATGAGCAGTTCTTC
TRBD1	TRBJ1-6	TRBV19	.	CASSSGQGVSPLHF	TGTGCCAGTAGTAGCGGACAGGGGGTTTCACCCCTCCACTTT
TRBD1	TRBJ1-1	TRBV7-2	.	CASSPRDRDTEAFF	TGTGCCAGCAGCCCCCGGGACAGGGACACTGAAGCTTTCTTT
TRBD2	TRBJ2-7	TRBV10-3	.	CAIREAGVNEQYF	TGTGCCATCAGGGAAGCGGGAGTGAACGAGCAGTACTTC
TRBD2	TRBJ2-2	TRBV10-3	.	CAISESRTSGSLTGGLFF	TGTGCCATCAGTGAGTCCAGGACTAGCGGGAGCCTCACCGGGGGGCTGTTTTTT
.	TRBJ2-6	TRBV28	.	CASTLTGLGGANVLTF	TGTGCCAGCACACTGACAGGCCTAGGGGGGGCCAACGTCCTGACTTTC
TRBD1	TRBJ2-1	TRBV4-3	.	CASRNRDSDNEQFF	TGCGCCAGCAGAAACCGGGACAGCGACAATGAGCAGTTCTTC
.	TRBJ1-6	TRBV23-1	once	CASSQSEQANLSNSPLHF	TGCGCCAGCAGTCAATCAGAACAGGCTAATCTCTCAAATTCACCCCTCCACTTT
.	TRBJ1-2	TRBV7-6	.	CASSPGVGFYGYTF	TGTGCCAGCAGCCCAGGGGTCGGGTTCTATGGCTACACCTTC
TRBD2	TRBJ2-1	TRBV4-3	.	CASSLRLAGGNEQFF	TGCGCCAGCAGCCTTCGGCTAGCGGGAGGTAATGAGCAGTTCTTC
.	TRBJ1-5	TRBV5-6	.	CASRTDWGNQPQHF	TGTGCCAGCAGGACTGACTGGGGCAATCAGCCCCAGCATTTT
.	TRBJ1-1	TRBV5-1	.	CASTTGEGNTEAFF	TGCGCCAGCACCACGGGGGAGGGGAACACTGAAGCTTTCTTT
.	TRBJ1-4	TRBV6-5	.	CASSSAGGGEKLFF	TGTGCCAGCAGTTCAGCGGGGGGGGGTGAAAAACTGTTTTTT
TRBD2	TRBJ2-2	TRBV4-3	.	CASSASVLLAGLTNTGELFF	TGCGCCAGCAGTGCCTCGGTCCTCCTAGCGGGACTCACGAACACCGGGGAGCTGTTTTTT
.	TRBJ2-3	TRBV14	.	CASSLGQTSTDTQYF	TGTGCCAGCAGCCTAGGACAGACGAGCACAGATACGCAGTATTTT
.	TRBJ1-1	TRBV27	.	CASSFWANTEAFF	TGTGCCAGCAGTTTCTGGGCGAACACTGAAGCTTTCTTT
TRBD1	TRBJ1-1	TRBV29-1	.	CSVVRQGNTEAFF	TGCAGCGTCGTCCGACAGGGCAACACTGAAGCTTTCTTT
TRBD2	TRBJ2-2	TRBV7-3	.	CASSPGPSGTGELFF	TGTGCCAGCAGCCCTGGGCCTAGCGGCACCGGGGAGCTGTTTTTT
TRBD1	TRBJ1-1	TRBV5-4	.	CASSLGQGAKAFF	TGTGCCAGCAGCTTGGGACAGGGAGCTAAAGCTTTCTTT
.	TRBJ2-4	TRBV20-1	.	CSASGENIQYF	TGCAGTGCCAGCGGTGAAAACATTCAGTACTTC
.	TRBJ1-5	TRBV4-1	.	CASSQGTDLSNQPQHF	TGCGCCAGCAGCCAAGGAACAGACCTTAGCAATCAGCCCCAGCATTTT
TRBD2	TRBJ2-5	TRBV30	.	CAWRGRARETQYF	TGTGCCTGGAGGGGGAGGGCCCGTGAGACCCAGTACTTC